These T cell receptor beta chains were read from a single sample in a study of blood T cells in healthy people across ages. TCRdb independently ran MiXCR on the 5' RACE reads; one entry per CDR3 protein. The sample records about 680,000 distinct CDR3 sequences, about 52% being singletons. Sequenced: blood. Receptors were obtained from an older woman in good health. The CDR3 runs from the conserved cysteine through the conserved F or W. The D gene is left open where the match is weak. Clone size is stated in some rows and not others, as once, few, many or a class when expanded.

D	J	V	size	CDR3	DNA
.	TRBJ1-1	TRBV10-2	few	CASSGSVSTRGTEAFF	TGCGCCAGCAGTGGTTCGGTTTCGACGCGAGGGACTGAAGCTTTCTTT
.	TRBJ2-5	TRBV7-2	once	CASSLGGDPQETQYF	TGTGCCAGCAGCTTAGGAGGGGACCCTCAAGAGACCCAGTACTTC
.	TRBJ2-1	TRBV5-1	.	CASSVNNIYNEQFF	TGCGCCAGCAGCGTTAACAACATCTACAATGAGCAGTTCTTC
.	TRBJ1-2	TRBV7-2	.	CASSPTGIYGYSF	TGTGCCAGCAGCCCAACAGGGATTTATGGCTACTCCTTC
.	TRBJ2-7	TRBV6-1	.	CASSVDPGLYTRYF	TGTGCCAGCAGTGTTGACCCGGGACTTTATACCCGGTACTTC
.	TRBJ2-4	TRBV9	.	CASSVEANYNEQYF	TGTGCCAGCAGCGTAGAGGCTAACTACAATGAGCAGTACTTC
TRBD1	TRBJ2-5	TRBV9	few	CASSRFRQGQETQYF	TGTGCCAGCAGCAGATTCCGACAGGGTCAAGAGACCCAGTACTTC
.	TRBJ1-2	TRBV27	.	CASSLSQASYGYTF	TGTGCCAGCAGTTTATCGCAGGCGTCATATGGCTACACCTTC
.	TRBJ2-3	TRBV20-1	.	CSASGKADTRYF	TGCAGTGCTAGCGGGAAGGCAGATACGCGGTATTTT
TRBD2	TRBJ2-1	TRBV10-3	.	CAITGTSGNEQFF	TGTGCCATCACGGGGACTAGCGGGAACGAGCAGTTCTTC
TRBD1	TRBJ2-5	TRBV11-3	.	CASSLDTGGAPETQYF	TGTGCCAGCAGCTTAGACACAGGGGGCGCCCCGGAGACCCAGTACTTC
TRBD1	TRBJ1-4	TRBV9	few	CASSPQGAGNEKLFF	TGTGCCAGCAGCCCCCAGGGGGCTGGGAATGAAAAACTGTTTTTT
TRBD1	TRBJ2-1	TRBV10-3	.	CAISVGGTGRNEQFF	TGTGCCATCAGTGTTGGGGGGACAGGGCGCAATGAGCAGTTCTTC
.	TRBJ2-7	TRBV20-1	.	CSARASLGYEQYF	TGCAGTGCTAGAGCCTCCCTAGGCTACGAGCAGTACTTC
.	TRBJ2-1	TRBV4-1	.	CASSQGQARGLNYNEQFF	TGCGCCAGCAGCCAAGGGCAGGCTCGGGGGCTCAACTACAATGAGCAGTTCTTC
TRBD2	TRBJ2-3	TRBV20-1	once	CSASRLAESTDTQYF	TGCAGTGCTAGTCGGCTAGCGGAGAGCACAGATACGCAGTATTTT
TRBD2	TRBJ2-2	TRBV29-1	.	CSVLGLAGGVGTGELFF	TGCAGCGTGCTCGGACTAGCGGGAGGGGTAGGCACCGGGGAGCTGTTTTTT
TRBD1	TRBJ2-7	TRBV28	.	CASRLRGTGGRYEQYF	TGTGCCAGCAGACTCCGGGGGACAGGGGGCAGGTACGAGCAGTACTTC
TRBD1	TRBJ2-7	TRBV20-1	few	CSAPLTGTGHEQYF	TGCAGTGCCCCCTTGACCGGGACAGGGCACGAGCAGTACTTC
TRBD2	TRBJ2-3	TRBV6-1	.	CASSRLRRLAGATDTQYF	TGTGCCAGCAGCCGCCTACGAAGACTAGCGGGCGCCACAGATACGCAGTATTTT
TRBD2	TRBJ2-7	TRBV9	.	CASSVSGSLYEQYF	TGTGCCAGCAGCGTAAGCGGGAGTCTCTACGAGCAGTACTTC
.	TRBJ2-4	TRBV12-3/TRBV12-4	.	CASSWGANIQYF	TGTGCCAGCAGTTGGGGAGCAAACATTCAGTACTTC
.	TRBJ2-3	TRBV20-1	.	CSAKVLTGVTDTQYF	TGCAGTGCTAAGGTCTTGACGGGAGTCACAGATACGCAGTATTTT
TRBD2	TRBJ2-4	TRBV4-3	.	CASSPRRGGRKNIQYF	TGCGCCAGCAGCCCCCGGCGGGGCGGGAGAAAGAACATTCAGTACTTC
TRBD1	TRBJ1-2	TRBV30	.	CAWSALPTGGDSYTF	TGTGCCTGGAGTGCTCTCCCGACAGGGGGCGACAGCTACACCTTC
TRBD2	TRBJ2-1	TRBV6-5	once	CASRGLAGTNEQFF	TGTGCCAGCAGGGGACTAGCGGGGACCAATGAGCAGTTCTTC
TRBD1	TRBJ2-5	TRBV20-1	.	CSARRGQGGSEQYF	TGCAGTGCTAGGAGAGGACAGGGCGGATCGGAGCAGTACTTC
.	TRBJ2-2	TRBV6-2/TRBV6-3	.	CASTSRGTGELFF	TGTGCCAGCACGTCGCGCGGAACCGGGGAGCTGTTTTTT
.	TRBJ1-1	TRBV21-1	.	CASSKARDRVSKWAEAFF	TGTGCCAGCAGCAAAGCCAGGGACAGGGTCTCCAAGTGGGCTGAAGCTTTCTTT
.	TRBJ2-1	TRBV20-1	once	CSARDMARSGIEQFF	TGCAGTGCTAGAGATATGGCTAGGTCTGGGATTGAGCAGTTCTTC
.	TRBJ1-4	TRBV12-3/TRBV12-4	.	CASRPYSATNEKLFF	TGTGCCAGCAGACCATACAGTGCAACTAATGAAAAACTGTTTTTT
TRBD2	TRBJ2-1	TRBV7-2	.	CASSTGLVSQFF	TGTGCCAGCAGCACGGGACTAGTCTCCCAGTTCTTC
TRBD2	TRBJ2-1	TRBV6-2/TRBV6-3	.	CASSYSGTSAHNEQFF	TGTGCCAGCAGTTACTCGGGGACTAGCGCCCACAATGAGCAGTTCTTC
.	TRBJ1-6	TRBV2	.	CASGSEGLNSPLHF	TGTGCCAGCGGTTCAGAGGGTTTGAATTCACCCCTCCACTTT
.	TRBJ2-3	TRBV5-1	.	CASSLEPMTDTQYF	TGCGCCAGCAGCTTGGAGCCGATGACAGATACGCAGTATTTT
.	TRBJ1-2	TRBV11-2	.	CASGSSGRQTYGYTF	TGTGCCAGCGGCTCCTCGGGGCGCCAGACTTATGGCTACACCTTC
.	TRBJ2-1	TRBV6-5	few	CASTNRRLYYNEQFF	TGTGCCAGCACTAACCGTCGACTATACTACAATGAGCAGTTCTTC
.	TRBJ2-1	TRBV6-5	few	CASSYAEYNEQFF	TGTGCCAGCAGTTACGCGGAGTACAATGAGCAGTTCTTC
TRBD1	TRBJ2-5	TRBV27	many	CASRRDRAAETQYF	TGTGCCAGCAGAAGGGACAGGGCCGCGGAGACCCAGTACTTC
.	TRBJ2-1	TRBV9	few	CASSASYNEQFF	TGTGCCAGCAGCGCTAGCTACAATGAGCAGTTCTTC
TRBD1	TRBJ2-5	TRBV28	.	CASRETGEETQYF	TGTGCCAGCAGAGAGACAGGGGAAGAGACCCAGTACTTC
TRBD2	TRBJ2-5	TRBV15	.	CATSRTLAGGYNEQYF	TGTGCCACCAGCAGGACCCTAGCGGGAGGCTACAATGAGCAGTACTTC
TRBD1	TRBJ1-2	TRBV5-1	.	CASSVGQGGYGYTF	TGCGCCAGCAGCGTAGGACAGGGCGGCTATGGCTACACCTTC
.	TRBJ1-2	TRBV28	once	CASSDPDASYTF	TGTGCCAGCAGTGACCCCGATGCGAGCTACACCTTC
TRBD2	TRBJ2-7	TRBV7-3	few	CASSLNGGSSYEQYF	TGTGCCAGCAGCTTAAACGGCGGGAGTAGCTACGAGCAGTACTTC
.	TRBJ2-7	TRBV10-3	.	CAIRGTLSYEQYF	TGTGCCATCAGGGGGACACTTTCCTACGAGCAGTACTTC
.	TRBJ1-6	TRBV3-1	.	CASSQGTPGWRSPLHF	TGTGCCAGCAGCCAAGGAACCCCAGGGTGGAGGTCACCCCTCCACTTT
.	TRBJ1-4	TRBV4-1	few	CASRKGAGATNEKLFF	TGCGCCAGCAGAAAGGGTGCGGGTGCAACTAATGAAAAACTGTTTTTT
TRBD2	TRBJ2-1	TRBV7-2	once	CASSRRILSGRNTYNEQFF	TGTGCCAGCAGCCGAAGAATTTTGAGCGGGAGGAACACCTACAATGAGCAGTTCTTC